One T cell receptor (beta chain) is described in this entry. This clonotype has just a few counts. Its antigen is not yet known. Within one base of it there is no much larger clone, and no base qualities were kept. The TCR beta CDR3 regions were amplified from RNA transcripts. A first-round RT-PCR of the TCR CDR3 used the HTBI primer set with the Qiagen OneStep RT-PCR kit. A second multiplex PCR round built the libraries, followed by size selection and purification. The libraries were sequenced on an Illumina HiSeq2000 using paired-end 100 bp reads. In the original analysis: Raw data were processed with SOAPnuke, discarding reads with adapters, uncalled bases, mean Phred below 15, or no exact constant-primer or identifier match. High-quality paired reads were merged using COPE v1.2.5, and each unique nucleotide sequence was defined as a clonotype. MiTCR v1.1 was used to align the clonotypes against IMGT TRBV, TRBD and TRBJ reference segments. The analysis was restricted to V-J combinations with a frequency above 0.0001, which together covered roughly 99% of the repertoires. The TCS score was defined as the ratio of F50 (clonal expansion) to E x V (chaos), calculated using BLOSUM62-based TCRdist between CDR3 peptides within each V-J. Welch's t-statistics and random forest reduced around 510 V-J features to 10 to 15, which were used in a naive Bayes classifier (R e1071). TCRdb reworked the public reads: Q25 trimming with fastp, MiXCR clone assembly, productive beta chains retained. Every CDR3 protein is listed once, alongside the most common genes and DNA of its rows. These V and J calls rely on TCRdb rather than the paper's analysis. The sample has more than 500,000 distinct CDR3 sequences on record, 15% to 20% of them singletons. The top ten constitute about 29% of the sample.

Ophthalmopathy patients had moderately to severely active disease, with a Clinical Activity Score of 3 or more, a NOSPECS grade of 4 or more, and a disease duration of less than 3 months. Patients with uncontrolled infections, other autoimmune diseases, pregnancy or lactation were excluded. Diagnoses were based on clinical symptoms, serum thyroxine and TRAb, thyroid ultrasound and orbital computed tomography. Ficoll-Paque density gradient centrifugation was used to isolate PBMCs from 8.5 to 10 ml of fresh peripheral blood. Total RNA was extracted using Trizol reagent, and RNA quality was assessed on an Agilent 2100 Bioanalyzer. From a lookup of the germline V gene (reference sequence), CDR1 and CDR2 are MNHEY and SMNVEV. Germline trimming: 6 bases from V, 12 bases from J; junction bases outside gene matches: 8. Spanning cysteine to phenylalanine, the CDR3 consists of 13 amino acids. Only the CDR3 DNA is retained, 39 bases long and in frame from the first base.

This specimen comes from a study of T cells in Graves' hyperthyroidism and ophthalmopathy (dated by TCRdb to about 2019). In terms of the full investigation: Peripheral blood was collected at initial diagnosis, before any treatment. A discovery cohort of about 100 patients, 43 with Graves' ophthalmopathy and 55 to 65 with stable Graves' hyperthyroidism, was used to find distinguishing TCR V-J signatures. An independent validation cohort of 18 to 20 hyperthyroidism patients and some 15 patients who later progressed to ophthalmopathy tested prospective prediction of ophthalmopathy. The roughly 91 discovery patients were randomly divided into training and test sets at a 7:3 ratio. The study also compared thyroid tissue and blood T-cell repertoires from roughly six Graves' hyperthyroidism patients. After blood sampling, hyperthyroidism patients were treated with methimazole at a starting dose of 30 mg daily, and ophthalmopathy patients were treated with high-dose intravenous methylprednisolone. The paper describes TCR Vbeta CDR3 sequencing of fewer than 150 peripheral blood samples, made up of some 42 ophthalmopathy patients, 70 to 75 hyperthyroidism patients and 17 progressor patients. What the study reported, not specific to this receptor: Most expanded thyroid clonotypes (frequency above 0.001) were also detected in blood, suggesting blood repertoires may reflect thyroid immune responses. In cross-validation, a model built on a 13 V-J signature told ophthalmopathy apart from stable hyperthyroidism with approximately 90% sensitivity and around 84% specificity, and in testing the same model reached 80%/75%. In validation, the model predicted progression to ophthalmopathy a median of 6.5 months before onset, with 70% to 71% sensitivity and roughly 72% specificity. No statistical method was used to fix the sample size in advance, and group allocation was not hidden from the investigators.

The rearranged segments are TRBV27 and TRBJ1-6; 7 central bases correspond to TRBD1. Sequenced: blood. The receptor's source is a woman aged 30 to 39 with Graves' ophthalmopathy. CDR3 reads: CASSFDREEPLHF. The DNA sequence follows: TGTGCCAGCAGCTTCGACAGGGAAGAACCCCTCCACTTT.